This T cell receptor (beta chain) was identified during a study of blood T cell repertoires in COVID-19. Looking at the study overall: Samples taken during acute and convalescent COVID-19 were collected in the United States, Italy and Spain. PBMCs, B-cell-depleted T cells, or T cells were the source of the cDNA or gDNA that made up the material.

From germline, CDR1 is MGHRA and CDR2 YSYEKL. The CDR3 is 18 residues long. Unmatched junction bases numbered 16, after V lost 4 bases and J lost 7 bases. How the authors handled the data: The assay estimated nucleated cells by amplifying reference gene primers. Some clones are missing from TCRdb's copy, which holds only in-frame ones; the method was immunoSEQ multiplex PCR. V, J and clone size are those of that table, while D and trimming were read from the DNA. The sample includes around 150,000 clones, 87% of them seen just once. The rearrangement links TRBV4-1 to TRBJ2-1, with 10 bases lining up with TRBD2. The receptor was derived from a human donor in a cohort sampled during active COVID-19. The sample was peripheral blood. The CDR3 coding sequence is TGCGCCAGCAGCCCCCCCGGGGGAAAAGCGGGAGGGCCGAATGAGCAGTTCTTC. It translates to CASSPPGGKAGGPNEQFF.